Listed below are T cell receptor beta chains from one sample, sequenced in a study of blood T cell repertoires in COVID-19. Using immunoSEQ multiplex PCR, the repertoire was profiled, and TCRdb retains in-frame clones only, with some absent. In the table there are roughly 220,000 clones, about three quarters of which are singletons. Material for sequencing was peripheral blood. The source of these receptors is a woman in her seventies with acute or convalescent COVID-19. Each CDR3 is given with its conserved first and last residue. A D gene is named only where the DNA matches it firmly. Not all rows give a size; the values are once, few, many and, for expanded clones, a class.

j_call: TRBJ2-5; cdr3_length: 14; d_call: TRBD2; v_call: TRBV27; clone_size: .; cdr3_aa: CASRGLAGDETQYF; cdr3_nt: TGTGCCAGCAGGGGACTAGCGGGAGACGAGACCCAGTACTTC
j_call: TRBJ2-7; cdr3_length: 17; d_call: TRBD2; v_call: TRBV3-1/TRBV3-2; clone_size: .; cdr3_aa: CASSPRGVREMSYEQYF; cdr3_nt: TGTGCCAGCAGCCCTAGGGGTGTGCGGGAGATGTCCTACGAGCAGTACTTC
j_call: TRBJ2-2; cdr3_length: 14; d_call: TRBD1; v_call: TRBV25-1; clone_size: .; cdr3_aa: CASSGQGDTGELFF; cdr3_nt: TGTGCCAGCAGTGGACAGGGGGACACCGGGGAGCTGTTTTTT
j_call: TRBJ2-5; cdr3_length: 15; d_call: .; v_call: TRBV5-1; clone_size: .; cdr3_aa: CASSVSQPTRETQYF; cdr3_nt: TGCGCCAGCAGCGTGTCACAGCCCACTCGAGAGACCCAGTACTTC
j_call: TRBJ1-2; cdr3_length: 13; d_call: .; v_call: TRBV5-4; clone_size: .; cdr3_aa: CASSLLQQGGYTF; cdr3_nt: TGTGCCAGCAGCCTGCTCCAACAGGGTGGCTACACCTTC
j_call: TRBJ1-2; cdr3_length: 14; d_call: .; v_call: TRBV15; clone_size: few; cdr3_aa: CATSRGTGSYGYTF; cdr3_nt: TGTGCCACCAGCAGAGGAACAGGGTCCTATGGCTACACCTTC
j_call: TRBJ2-1; cdr3_length: 17; d_call: TRBD1; v_call: TRBV27; clone_size: .; cdr3_aa: CASSPGTGSISYNEQFF; cdr3_nt: TGTGCCAGCAGTCCGGGGACAGGGTCAATCTCCTACAATGAGCAGTTCTTC
j_call: TRBJ1-2; cdr3_length: 13; d_call: TRBD1; v_call: TRBV27; clone_size: .; cdr3_aa: CASSNTGEGGYTF; cdr3_nt: TGTGCCAGCAGTAACACAGGGGAAGGTGGCTACACCTTC
j_call: TRBJ1-2; cdr3_length: 14; d_call: .; v_call: TRBV30; clone_size: .; cdr3_aa: CAWSVRASDYGYTF; cdr3_nt: TGTGCCTGGAGTGTACGAGCGTCAGACTATGGCTACACCTTC
j_call: TRBJ2-6; cdr3_length: 18; d_call: TRBD1; v_call: TRBV7-2; clone_size: once; cdr3_aa: CASSSKGGQGTGANVLTF; cdr3_nt: TGTGCCAGCAGCTCCAAGGGCGGACAGGGGACCGGGGCCAACGTCCTGACTTTC
j_call: TRBJ2-7; cdr3_length: 13; d_call: .; v_call: TRBV7-2; clone_size: many; cdr3_aa: CASSGGHLYEQYF; cdr3_nt: TGTGCCAGCAGCGGGGGACATCTCTACGAGCAGTACTTC
j_call: TRBJ2-1; cdr3_length: 15; d_call: .; v_call: TRBV27; clone_size: .; cdr3_aa: CASSPSAISYNEQFF; cdr3_nt: TGTGCCAGCAGTCCTAGCGCTATCTCCTACAATGAGCAGTTCTTC
j_call: TRBJ2-2; cdr3_length: 17; d_call: TRBD1; v_call: TRBV4-1; clone_size: few; cdr3_aa: CASSQDRDRVGTGELFF; cdr3_nt: TGCGCCAGCAGCCAAGATAGGGACAGGGTGGGCACCGGGGAGCTGTTTTTT
j_call: TRBJ1-1; cdr3_length: 14; d_call: TRBD1; v_call: TRBV25-1; clone_size: .; cdr3_aa: CASSEKWDRAEAFF; cdr3_nt: TGTGCCAGCAGTGAAAAGTGGGACAGGGCTGAAGCTTTCTTT
j_call: TRBJ1-1; cdr3_length: 13; d_call: .; v_call: TRBV7-2; clone_size: .; cdr3_aa: CASSLTQSTEAFF; cdr3_nt: TGTGCCAGCAGCTTAACCCAGTCAACTGAAGCTTTCTTT
j_call: TRBJ2-5; cdr3_length: 16; d_call: .; v_call: TRBV7-2; clone_size: .; cdr3_aa: CASSLSQGWGGETQYF; cdr3_nt: TGTGCCAGCAGCTTAAGTCAGGGGTGGGGCGGAGAGACCCAGTACTTC
j_call: TRBJ1-1; cdr3_length: 14; d_call: .; v_call: TRBV5-5; clone_size: .; cdr3_aa: CASSLLGGDTEAFF; cdr3_nt: TGTGCCAGCAGCCTATTAGGGGGGGACACTGAAGCTTTCTTT
j_call: TRBJ2-7; cdr3_length: 15; d_call: TRBD2; v_call: TRBV2; clone_size: .; cdr3_aa: CASSSGSGISYEQYF; cdr3_nt: TGTGCCAGCAGTTCGGGCAGCGGGATCTCCTACGAGCAGTACTTC
j_call: TRBJ1-1; cdr3_length: 18; d_call: TRBD1; v_call: TRBV19; clone_size: few; cdr3_aa: CASSIDPGGAISNTEAFF; cdr3_nt: TGTGCCAGTAGTATAGATCCAGGGGGCGCGATATCGAACACTGAAGCTTTCTTT
j_call: TRBJ2-1; cdr3_length: 14; d_call: .; v_call: TRBV14; clone_size: .; cdr3_aa: CASGPSGTYNEQFF; cdr3_nt: TGTGCCAGCGGACCTTCCGGGACATACAATGAGCAGTTCTTC
j_call: TRBJ2-1; cdr3_length: 16; d_call: TRBD2; v_call: TRBV28; clone_size: .; cdr3_aa: CASSLYIAGGRDEQFF; cdr3_nt: TGTGCCAGCAGTTTATATATAGCGGGAGGGAGAGATGAGCAGTTCTTC
j_call: TRBJ1-4; cdr3_length: 14; d_call: .; v_call: TRBV19; clone_size: .; cdr3_aa: CASSIARFNEKLFF; cdr3_nt: TGTGCCAGTAGTATTGCCAGGTTTAATGAAAAACTGTTTTTT
j_call: TRBJ1-5; cdr3_length: 13; d_call: .; v_call: TRBV28; clone_size: .; cdr3_aa: CASSVDMDQPQHF; cdr3_nt: TGTGCCAGCAGCGTGGACATGGATCAGCCCCAGCATTTT
j_call: TRBJ2-7; cdr3_length: 16; d_call: TRBD2; v_call: TRBV11-2; clone_size: .; cdr3_aa: CASSHPYSGSSYEQYF; cdr3_nt: TGTGCCAGCAGCCATCCCTATAGCGGGAGCTCCTACGAGCAGTACTTC
j_call: TRBJ2-3; cdr3_length: 13; d_call: .; v_call: TRBV28; clone_size: once; cdr3_aa: CASSEGVVDTQYF; cdr3_nt: TGTGCCAGCAGCGAGGGAGTCGTAGATACGCAGTATTTT
j_call: TRBJ2-7; cdr3_length: 15; d_call: .; v_call: TRBV10-1; clone_size: .; cdr3_aa: CASSESTAARYEQYF; cdr3_nt: TGCGCCAGCAGTGAGTCGACGGCAGCGAGGTACGAGCAGTACTTC
j_call: TRBJ2-5; cdr3_length: 12; d_call: .; v_call: TRBV27; clone_size: .; cdr3_aa: CASSTNQETQYF; cdr3_nt: TGTGCCAGCAGTACAAACCAAGAGACCCAGTACTTC
j_call: TRBJ2-1; cdr3_length: 13; d_call: TRBD2; v_call: TRBV12-3/TRBV12-4; clone_size: .; cdr3_aa: CASTLGLRNEQFF; cdr3_nt: TGTGCCAGCACCTTGGGACTACGCAATGAGCAGTTCTTC
j_call: TRBJ1-2; cdr3_length: 15; d_call: .; v_call: TRBV28; clone_size: .; cdr3_aa: CASSFGKWTYYGYTF; cdr3_nt: TGTGCCAGCAGCTTCGGAAAGTGGACTTACTATGGCTACACCTTC
j_call: TRBJ1-4; cdr3_length: 18; d_call: .; v_call: TRBV19; clone_size: .; cdr3_aa: CASSEWGRLGATNEKLFF; cdr3_nt: TGTGCCAGTAGTGAGTGGGGGCGACTGGGGGCAACTAATGAAAAACTGTTTTTT
j_call: TRBJ2-1; cdr3_length: 12; d_call: .; v_call: TRBV19; clone_size: .; cdr3_aa: CASSIADYEQFF; cdr3_nt: TGTGCCAGTAGTATCGCGGACTATGAGCAGTTCTTC
j_call: TRBJ1-2; cdr3_length: 13; d_call: .; v_call: TRBV20-1; clone_size: .; cdr3_aa: CSASGAVNYGYTF; cdr3_nt: TGCAGTGCTAGTGGGGCAGTTAACTATGGCTACACCTTC
j_call: TRBJ2-7; cdr3_length: 14; d_call: TRBD2; v_call: TRBV28; clone_size: once; cdr3_aa: CASSLTSGSGEQYF; cdr3_nt: TGTGCCAGCAGTCTGACTAGCGGGAGTGGTGAGCAGTACTTC
j_call: TRBJ2-5; cdr3_length: 14; d_call: .; v_call: TRBV27; clone_size: .; cdr3_aa: CASSLWAGVETQYF; cdr3_nt: TGTGCCAGCAGTTTATGGGCAGGGGTAGAGACCCAGTACTTC
j_call: TRBJ2-3; cdr3_length: 14; d_call: .; v_call: TRBV10-2; clone_size: .; cdr3_aa: CASNYYVDTDTQYF; cdr3_nt: TGCGCCAGCAACTACTATGTTGACACAGATACGCAGTATTTT
j_call: TRBJ2-7; cdr3_length: 15; d_call: TRBD2; v_call: TRBV11-2; clone_size: .; cdr3_aa: CASSWGLATIYEQYF; cdr3_nt: TGTGCCAGCAGCTGGGGACTAGCGACTATCTACGAGCAGTACTTC
j_call: TRBJ2-5; cdr3_length: 14; d_call: .; v_call: TRBV19; clone_size: .; cdr3_aa: CASSPRRGYETQYF; cdr3_nt: TGTGCCAGTAGTCCCCGTAGGGGGTATGAGACCCAGTACTTC
j_call: TRBJ2-2; cdr3_length: 14; d_call: TRBD2; v_call: TRBV28; clone_size: .; cdr3_aa: CASRVAGGTGELFF; cdr3_nt: TGTGCCAGCAGGGTAGCGGGTGGCACCGGGGAGCTGTTTTTT
j_call: TRBJ1-3; cdr3_length: 13; d_call: .; v_call: TRBV6-5; clone_size: .; cdr3_aa: CASTSWLGNTIYF; cdr3_nt: TGTGCCAGCACGTCGTGGCTGGGAAACACCATATATTTT
j_call: TRBJ1-4; cdr3_length: 13; d_call: .; v_call: TRBV3-1/TRBV3-2; clone_size: .; cdr3_aa: CASSQATGEKLFF; cdr3_nt: TGTGCCAGCAGCCAAGCCACGGGTGAAAAACTGTTTTTT
j_call: TRBJ1-1; cdr3_length: 11; d_call: .; v_call: TRBV12-3/TRBV12-4; clone_size: .; cdr3_aa: CASRNGQEAFF; cdr3_nt: TGTGCCAGCAGAAACGGACAGGAAGCTTTCTTT
j_call: TRBJ1-1; cdr3_length: 14; d_call: .; v_call: TRBV28; clone_size: .; cdr3_aa: CASSLDRLNTEAFF; cdr3_nt: TGTGCCAGCAGCCTCGACAGGCTGAACACTGAAGCTTTCTTT
j_call: TRBJ1-5; cdr3_length: 21; d_call: .; v_call: TRBV10-1; clone_size: .; cdr3_aa: CASTRRGTPFHYIYSNQPQHF; cdr3_nt: TGCGCCAGCACCCGAAGGGGGACCCCGTTCCATTATATTTATAGCAATCAGCCCCAGCATTTT
j_call: TRBJ2-1; cdr3_length: 13; d_call: TRBD2; v_call: TRBV28; clone_size: .; cdr3_aa: CASGTSGYNEQFF; cdr3_nt: TGTGCCAGCGGGACTAGCGGCTACAATGAGCAGTTCTTC
j_call: TRBJ2-1; cdr3_length: 16; d_call: TRBD2; v_call: TRBV3-1/TRBV3-2; clone_size: .; cdr3_aa: CASSQGLAGPFNEQFF; cdr3_nt: TGTGCCAGCAGCCAGGGACTAGCGGGACCGTTCAATGAGCAGTTCTTC
j_call: TRBJ1-4; cdr3_length: 14; d_call: .; v_call: TRBV9; clone_size: .; cdr3_aa: CASSESGTNEKLFF; cdr3_nt: TGTGCCAGCAGCGAATCCGGAACTAATGAAAAACTGTTTTTT
j_call: TRBJ2-5; cdr3_length: 14; d_call: .; v_call: TRBV19; clone_size: .; cdr3_aa: CASKGRWGGETQYF; cdr3_nt: TGTGCCAGTAAGGGAAGATGGGGCGGAGAGACCCAGTACTTC
j_call: TRBJ2-3; cdr3_length: 14; d_call: .; v_call: TRBV19; clone_size: .; cdr3_aa: CASSTGLNTDTQYF; cdr3_nt: TGTGCCAGTAGTACGGGACTGAACACAGATACGCAGTATTTT
j_call: TRBJ2-5; cdr3_length: 13; d_call: .; v_call: TRBV2; clone_size: .; cdr3_aa: CASKVRQGGAQYF; cdr3_nt: TGTGCCAGCAAGGTCCGGCAGGGAGGAGCCCAGTACTTC
j_call: TRBJ1-2; cdr3_length: 15; d_call: .; v_call: TRBV24-1; clone_size: .; cdr3_aa: CATSDSGQRNYGYTF; cdr3_nt: TGTGCCACCAGTGACTCCGGACAGAGAAACTATGGCTACACCTTC
j_call: TRBJ2-3; cdr3_length: 14; d_call: .; v_call: TRBV2; clone_size: once; cdr3_aa: CASSGGQGTDTQYF; cdr3_nt: TGTGCCAGCAGCGGGGGGCAAGGCACAGATACGCAGTATTTT
j_call: TRBJ1-1; cdr3_length: 11; d_call: .; v_call: TRBV2; clone_size: .; cdr3_aa: CASLLFAEAFF; cdr3_nt: TGTGCCAGCCTACTCTTCGCTGAAGCTTTCTTT
j_call: TRBJ2-2; cdr3_length: 15; d_call: .; v_call: TRBV6-5; clone_size: .; cdr3_aa: CASRVDQGVTGELFF; cdr3_nt: TGTGCCAGCAGAGTCGACCAAGGGGTCACCGGGGAGCTGTTTTTT
j_call: TRBJ1-3; cdr3_length: 14; d_call: .; v_call: TRBV2; clone_size: .; cdr3_aa: CASSESRAGNTIYF; cdr3_nt: TGTGCCAGCAGTGAAAGCAGGGCTGGAAACACCATATATTTT
j_call: TRBJ1-2; cdr3_length: 13; d_call: .; v_call: TRBV5-4; clone_size: .; cdr3_aa: CASSFAETGDYTF; cdr3_nt: TGTGCCAGCAGCTTTGCGGAGACCGGGGACTACACCTTC
j_call: TRBJ1-1; cdr3_length: 13; d_call: TRBD1; v_call: TRBV19; clone_size: .; cdr3_aa: CASSGQVGTEAFF; cdr3_nt: TGTGCCAGTTCCGGACAGGTAGGGACTGAAGCTTTCTTT
j_call: TRBJ1-4; cdr3_length: 15; d_call: .; v_call: TRBV5-4; clone_size: once; cdr3_aa: CASSPSPPGDEKLFF; cdr3_nt: TGTGCCAGCAGCCCAAGTCCACCCGGAGATGAAAAACTGTTTTTT
j_call: TRBJ1-1; cdr3_length: 17; d_call: TRBD1; v_call: TRBV18; clone_size: .; cdr3_aa: CASSPSGGSKLNTEAFF; cdr3_nt: TGTGCCAGCTCACCTTCAGGGGGCAGCAAATTGAACACTGAAGCTTTCTTT
j_call: TRBJ1-1; cdr3_length: 17; d_call: TRBD1; v_call: TRBV30; clone_size: .; cdr3_aa: CAWSLPRPGGEGTEAFF; cdr3_nt: TGTGCCTGGAGTCTACCGCGGCCAGGGGGCGAAGGTACTGAAGCTTTCTTT